This T cell receptor (beta chain) was observed in a study of CD8 T cells in ankylosing spondylitis. Study-wide results and limits: Clones tied to disease were said to be significantly enriched in matched ankylosing spondylitis synovial fluid. A motif in TCR beta, a set of under ten highly homologous variants, appeared characteristic of ankylosing spondylitis blood.

Each CDR3 protein gets one entry after TCRdb re-called the 5' RACE reads with MiXCR. The sample lists about 340,000 distinct CDR3 sequences, around 15% occurring once. For this clonotype: Its antigen is unknown.

Germline CDR1 reads SNHLY; CDR2 reads FYNNEI. V was clipped by 10 bases and J by 2 bases, with 18 bases between them. CDR3 size: 15 residues. This sequence originates from a male donor with ankylosing spondylitis or in good health (not recorded which). The specimen was blood, either unsorted or a sorted T cell fraction (not recorded which). This sequence joins TRBV2 and TRBJ2-1; TRBD2 might be the D (6 bases). The CDR3 protein is CATRRELAAYNEQFF. The CDR3 nucleotides are TGTGCCACCCGACGGGAGTTAGCGGCCTACAATGAGCAGTTCTTC.